A selection of T cell receptor beta chains follows, all from one sample in a study of identical twins. TCRdb analysed the 5' RACE reads with MiXCR anew, one entry per CDR3 protein. This sample has hundreds of thousands of distinct CDR3 sequences, with 15% to 20% found just once. Separately, the same data were catalogued under a study of T cells expressing NK-cell markers.

Sequences were obtained from PBMCs. These TCRs come from a young woman in good health. Both conserved end residues are part of each CDR3. Fields, in order: J gene, V gene, clone size, D gene, CDR3 DNA, CDR3 protein. The D gene is left open where the match is weak. Size values are once, few and many counts, or a class for expanded clones, and some rows have none.

J: TRBJ2-1
V: TRBV7-9
size: -
D: TRBD1
DNA: TGTGCCAGCAGCTCGAACGACAGGGGGAGGCAGTTCTTC
CDR3: CASSSNDRGRQFF

J: TRBJ1-1
V: TRBV4-3
size: -
D: -
DNA: TGCGCCAGCAGCCAAGATCTCCGGACTGAAGCTTTCTTT
CDR3: CASSQDLRTEAFF

J: TRBJ2-7
V: TRBV6-5
size: few
D: -
DNA: TGTGCCAGCAGTTACAACGGCGGACTCTCCTACGAGCAGTACTTC
CDR3: CASSYNGGLSYEQYF

J: TRBJ2-7
V: TRBV6-5
size: many
D: -
DNA: TGTGCCAGCAGTTACTCGATTAGGGGTCCAACCTACGAGCAGTACTTC
CDR3: CASSYSIRGPTYEQYF

J: TRBJ2-7
V: TRBV4-2
size: -
D: -
DNA: TGTGCCAGCAGCCCCGGGCCACTCAGCCACTCCTACGAGCAGTACTTC
CDR3: CASSPGPLSHSYEQYF

J: TRBJ2-7
V: TRBV20-1
size: -
D: -
DNA: TGCAGTGCACAGGGACCGGTGGAGGGCGAGCAGTACTTC
CDR3: CSAQGPVEGEQYF

J: TRBJ2-7
V: TRBV11-2
size: -
D: -
DNA: TGTGCCAGCAGCTTAGGCCCAGCCTCATCTTCCTACGAGCAGTACTTC
CDR3: CASSLGPASSSYEQYF

J: TRBJ2-3
V: TRBV18
size: many
D: -
DNA: TGTGCCAGCTCCCCCACCGGGGGCACAGATACGCAGTATTTT
CDR3: CASSPTGGTDTQYF

J: TRBJ1-1
V: TRBV5-1
size: many
D: -
DNA: TGCGCCAGCAGCTTGTGGGGTGAGAGAGGCGCTGAAGCTTTCTTT
CDR3: CASSLWGERGAEAFF

J: TRBJ2-7
V: TRBV5-5
size: few
D: -
DNA: TGTGCCAGCAGCTTACCGGAGGGGAGCTCCTACGAGCAGTACTTC
CDR3: CASSLPEGSSYEQYF

J: TRBJ2-1
V: TRBV7-2
size: few
D: -
DNA: TGTGCCAGCCGCGGGACCGGGGGTGAGCAGTTCTTC
CDR3: CASRGTGGEQFF

J: TRBJ1-1
V: TRBV12-3/TRBV12-4
size: many
D: -
DNA: TGTGCCAGCAGCACCTCAGGGGAGACTGAAGCTTTCTTT
CDR3: CASSTSGETEAFF

J: TRBJ2-7
V: TRBV15
size: -
D: -
DNA: TGTGCCACCAGCAGGGACGTATCCTACGAGCAGTACTTC
CDR3: CATSRDVSYEQYF

J: TRBJ2-1
V: TRBV25-1
size: -
D: TRBD2
DNA: TGTGCCAGTCAAAGCGGGGGGAATAACAATGAGCAGTTCTTC
CDR3: CASQSGGNNNEQFF

J: TRBJ2-5
V: TRBV3-1
size: few
D: -
DNA: TGTGCCAGCAGCCAAGATCTCAGGGGGGCGGGGGAGACCCAGTACTTC
CDR3: CASSQDLRGAGETQYF

J: TRBJ2-5
V: TRBV20-1
size: -
D: TRBD2
DNA: TGCAGTGCTAGCGGGACTAGCGGGACTCAAGAGACCCAGTACTTC
CDR3: CSASGTSGTQETQYF

J: TRBJ2-5
V: TRBV11-2
size: -
D: -
DNA: TGTGCCAGCAGCATTAATCGTGAGACCCAGTACTTC
CDR3: CASSINRETQYF

J: TRBJ2-1
V: TRBV10-3
size: -
D: -
DNA: TGTGCCATCAGTGAGTCAGGAAACAATGAGCAGTTCTTC
CDR3: CAISESGNNEQFF

J: TRBJ2-7
V: TRBV14
size: few
D: TRBD2
DNA: TGTGCCACCGACCGGGGGGAGGACGAGCAGTACTTC
CDR3: CATDRGEDEQYF

J: TRBJ2-1
V: TRBV20-1
size: few
D: -
DNA: TGCAGTGCTAGAGAACCAGCTTACAATGAGCAGTTCTTC
CDR3: CSAREPAYNEQFF

J: TRBJ2-2
V: TRBV10-3
size: few
D: -
DNA: TGTGCCATCACTGCAGGGGCGGTTCGCACCGGGGAGCTGTTTTTT
CDR3: CAITAGAVRTGELFF

J: TRBJ2-5
V: TRBV12-3/TRBV12-4
size: few
D: TRBD2
DNA: TGTGCCAGCAGTTTTCTAGCGGGGGAGTATCGAGGGACCCAGTACTTC
CDR3: CASSFLAGEYRGTQYF

J: TRBJ1-2
V: TRBV29-1
size: -
D: -
DNA: TGCAGCTATCCGGACGGATCGGTGGGCTACACCTTC
CDR3: CSYPDGSVGYTF

J: TRBJ1-5
V: TRBV20-1
size: few
D: -
DNA: TGCAGTGCTGCCCGGGACATTAATCAGCCCCAGCATTTT
CDR3: CSAARDINQPQHF

J: TRBJ1-1
V: TRBV7-2
size: many
D: -
DNA: TGTGCCAGCAGCTGGGGACAGAACACTGAAGCTTTCTTT
CDR3: CASSWGQNTEAFF

J: TRBJ2-7
V: TRBV20-1
size: few
D: TRBD2
DNA: TGCAGTGCCTTTCCCCCCACTAGCGGGGAGCCCCAGTACTTC
CDR3: CSAFPPTSGEPQYF

J: TRBJ1-1
V: TRBV20-1
size: -
D: -
DNA: TGCAGTGCTAGTTCGGCAGGGCCGAACACTGAAGCTTTCTTT
CDR3: CSASSAGPNTEAFF

J: TRBJ2-7
V: TRBV7-2
size: -
D: -
DNA: TGTGCCAGCAGCCTGTTCAACGAGCAGTACTTC
CDR3: CASSLFNEQYF

J: TRBJ2-7
V: TRBV7-9
size: -
D: TRBD2
DNA: TGTGCCACCACCGGCGGCGGGGGCTACGAGCAGTACTTC
CDR3: CATTGGGGYEQYF

J: TRBJ2-7
V: TRBV20-1
size: -
D: -
DNA: TGCAGTGCTAGTGGCCAGTTCTACGAGCAGTACTTC
CDR3: CSASGQFYEQYF

J: TRBJ1-5
V: TRBV6-5
size: few
D: TRBD1
DNA: TGTGCCAGCAGTTACCCGGGACAGATCCAGCCCCAGCATTTT
CDR3: CASSYPGQIQPQHF

J: TRBJ2-1
V: TRBV28
size: many
D: TRBD2
DNA: TGTGCCAGCAGTTTATATGCGGACCTAGCGGGAGGGCCCTACAATGAGCAGTTCTTC
CDR3: CASSLYADLAGGPYNEQFF

J: TRBJ2-1
V: TRBV12-3/TRBV12-4
size: -
D: -
DNA: TGTGCCAGCACGGTAAGAGGGGCCTTCAATGAGCAGTTCTTC
CDR3: CASTVRGAFNEQFF

J: TRBJ2-3
V: TRBV6-2/TRBV6-3
size: few
D: -
DNA: TGTGCCAGCAGCCCCTACGATACGCAGTATTTT
CDR3: CASSPYDTQYF

J: TRBJ2-7
V: TRBV10-3
size: -
D: TRBD2
DNA: TGTGCCATCAGTGAGAGGCCCGGGAGGTCGACCTACGAGCAGTACTTC
CDR3: CAISERPGRSTYEQYF

J: TRBJ2-7
V: TRBV9
size: -
D: TRBD2
DNA: TGTGCCAGCAGCGTACTGGGACTAGCTGACTCCTACGAGCAGTACTTC
CDR3: CASSVLGLADSYEQYF

J: TRBJ2-7
V: TRBV6-1
size: few
D: TRBD2
DNA: TGTGCCAGCAGTGAAGAACTAGCGGGGCGGGGCGAGCAGTACTTC
CDR3: CASSEELAGRGEQYF

J: TRBJ2-3
V: TRBV3-1
size: -
D: -
DNA: TGTGCCAGCAGCCAAGCTAGGGCACCCATACCCACAGATACGCAGTATTTT
CDR3: CASSQARAPIPTDTQYF

J: TRBJ1-3
V: TRBV7-2
size: few
D: -
DNA: TGTGCCAGCAGCCCCGGCGGCGGACGAGGAAACACCATATATTTT
CDR3: CASSPGGGRGNTIYF

J: TRBJ2-1
V: TRBV12-3/TRBV12-4
size: -
D: -
DNA: TGTGCCAGCAACGAGAACGGTCCAGCGAACAATGAGCAGTTCTTC
CDR3: CASNENGPANNEQFF

J: TRBJ2-3
V: TRBV12-3/TRBV12-4
size: few
D: TRBD2
DNA: TGTGCCAGCAAGCCTAGGACTAGCCGTACAGATACGCAGTATTTT
CDR3: CASKPRTSRTDTQYF

J: TRBJ2-1
V: TRBV24-1
size: -
D: TRBD1
DNA: TGTGCCACCAGTGATCCCCGGACAGGGGTCAATGAGCAGTTCTTC
CDR3: CATSDPRTGVNEQFF